The T cell receptor (beta chain) described here comes from a study of beta chain features in type 1 diabetes. Across the study: The number of sorted cells examined across all samples was 107,917,701.

Study conclusions and caveats: A potential PCR bias toward shorter templates would be equal in patient and control samples.

Sequencing targeted expressed TCRB transcripts, as all isolated RNA had been reverse transcribed. Some clones are missing from TCRdb's copy, which holds only in-frame ones; the method was immunoSEQ multiplex PCR. The sample comprises about 360,000 clones, roughly 12% of which are singletons, and more than 0.015% rests with the top ten. For this clone: The antigen is unknown.

This TCR was recovered from a man between 18 and 35 years old in good health. What was sequenced was naive CD4+ T cells from blood.

CDR3 nucleotide sequence: TGTGCCAGCAGCGTAGAGCTAGCGGGAGGGCCGACGGGGGGCGAGCAGTACTTC. As protein: CASSVELAGGPTGGEQYF. The chain joins TRBV9 to TRBJ2-7, with 12 nucleotides matching TRBD2. The CDR3 is made up of 18 amino acids. The germline CDR1 and CDR2 sequences are SGDLS and YYNGEE. V dropped 0 bases and J dropped 6; count of bases not matched to a gene: 13.